A selection of T cell receptor beta chains follows, all from one sample in a study of shared clonotypes between healthy human individuals. The table came from immunoSEQ multiplex PCR; TCRdb's copy has only in-frame clones and leaves some out. The table has fewer than 1.6 million clones, 98% seen once; the top ten hold about 0.34%. Input material: naive CD4+ T cells sorted from blood. The receptors shown here come from a man aged 25-45 years in good health. Both conserved end residues are part of each CDR3. D genes are given only for firm matches. Clone size is not always given. Where it is, it says once, few, many or a class for expanded clones.

CDR3: CASSVERSYGYTF
DNA: TGTGCCAGCAGTGTGGAACGCTCGTATGGCTACACCTTC
size: NA
J: TRBJ1-2
D: NA
length: 13
V: TRBV6-1

CDR3: CASSGGAPYEQYF
DNA: TGTGCCAGCAGCGGCGGGGCCCCCTACGAGCAGTACTTC
size: NA
J: TRBJ2-7
D: NA
length: 13
V: TRBV7-2

CDR3: CASSSDRAGARQPQHF
DNA: TGTGCCAGTAGTAGCGATAGGGCAGGGGCCAGGCAGCCCCAGCATTTT
size: NA
J: TRBJ1-5
D: NA
length: 16
V: TRBV19

CDR3: CASSILHLRENGDEQFF
DNA: TGTGCCAGTAGTATCCTCCACTTGCGGGAGAATGGCGATGAGCAGTTCTTC
size: NA
J: TRBJ2-1
D: TRBD2
length: 17
V: TRBV19

CDR3: CASSYNRQVEDEQYF
DNA: TGCGCCAGCAGCTACAACCGACAGGTAGAGGACGAGCAGTACTTC
size: NA
J: TRBJ2-7
D: NA
length: 15
V: TRBV5-1

CDR3: CASKTPLNQPQHF
DNA: TGTGCCAGCAAAACCCCCTTAAATCAGCCCCAGCATTTT
size: NA
J: TRBJ1-5
D: NA
length: 13
V: TRBV28

CDR3: CASSVHIAGGPNTGELFF
DNA: TGTGCCAGCAGCGTCCACATAGCGGGAGGGCCGAACACCGGGGAGCTGTTTTTT
size: NA
J: TRBJ2-2
D: TRBD2
length: 18
V: TRBV9

CDR3: CASSPPWGQMMNTEAFF
DNA: TGTGCCAGCTCACCACCGTGGGGGCAGATGATGAACACTGAAGCTTTCTTT
size: NA
J: TRBJ1-1
D: NA
length: 17
V: TRBV18

CDR3: CASSPGGVSYEQYF
DNA: TGTGCCAGCTCACCGGGGGGAGTTAGTTACGAGCAGTACTTC
size: once
J: TRBJ2-7
D: NA
length: 14
V: TRBV18

CDR3: CASSLGDNNEQFF
DNA: TGCGCCAGCAGCTTGGGGGACAACAATGAGCAGTTCTTC
size: NA
J: TRBJ2-1
D: NA
length: 13
V: TRBV5-1

CDR3: CASSQTSAAQNEKLFF
DNA: TGTGCCAGCTCACAAACCAGCGCAGCGCAGAATGAAAAACTGTTTTTT
size: NA
J: TRBJ1-4
D: NA
length: 16
V: TRBV18

CDR3: CASSVEGQGEAQYF
DNA: TGTGCCAGCAGCGTAGAAGGTCAGGGCGAGGCCCAGTACTTC
size: NA
J: TRBJ2-5
D: NA
length: 14
V: TRBV9

CDR3: CASSLVSSGYNEQFF
DNA: TGCGCCAGCAGCTTGGTGTCTAGCGGATACAATGAGCAGTTCTTC
size: NA
J: TRBJ2-1
D: TRBD2
length: 15
V: TRBV5-1

CDR3: CASSHDRGGYEQYF
DNA: TGCGCCAGCAGCCACGACAGGGGAGGGTACGAGCAGTACTTC
size: NA
J: TRBJ2-7
D: NA
length: 14
V: TRBV4-1

CDR3: CASSSRLAGGRYEQYF
DNA: TGTGCCAGCAGTTCCAGACTAGCGGGAGGCCGGTACGAGCAGTACTTC
size: NA
J: TRBJ2-7
D: TRBD2
length: 16
V: TRBV28

CDR3: CASSPRQGTNEQFF
DNA: TGTGCCAGCAGCCCCCGACAGGGGACCAATGAGCAGTTCTTC
size: NA
J: TRBJ2-1
D: TRBD1
length: 14
V: TRBV7-6

CDR3: CASRRRTGAYEQYF
DNA: TGTGCCAGCAGGCGGCGGACAGGGGCCTACGAGCAGTACTTC
size: NA
J: TRBJ2-7
D: TRBD1
length: 14
V: TRBV6-1

CDR3: CASSPYMQGVGNTIYF
DNA: TGTGCCAGCTCACCATACATGCAGGGTGTTGGAAACACCATATATTTT
size: NA
J: TRBJ1-3
D: NA
length: 16
V: TRBV18

CDR3: CASSLTEVFGYEQYF
DNA: TGTGCCAGCAGCTTGACTGAGGTCTTTGGGTACGAGCAGTACTTC
size: NA
J: TRBJ2-7
D: NA
length: 15
V: TRBV5-8

CDR3: CASSVTALGAYGYTF
DNA: TGTGCCAGCAGCGTAACCGCTCTAGGGGCTTATGGCTACACCTTC
size: NA
J: TRBJ1-2
D: NA
length: 15
V: TRBV9

CDR3: CATRKTGRNEQFF
DNA: TGTGCCACGCGGAAGACAGGTCGGAATGAGCAGTTCTTC
size: NA
J: TRBJ2-1
D: NA
length: 13
V: TRBV5-5

CDR3: CASSESRRGYTF
DNA: TGTGCCAGCAGTGAATCGAGACGGGGCTACACCTTC
size: NA
J: TRBJ1-2
D: NA
length: 12
V: TRBV25-1

CDR3: CASSEIRQGYGYTF
DNA: TGTGCCAGCAGTGAGATAAGACAGGGGTATGGCTACACCTTC
size: NA
J: TRBJ1-2
D: TRBD1
length: 14
V: TRBV2

CDR3: CASSLPGASIEKLFF
DNA: TGTGCCAGCAGTTTACCAGGGGCGTCTATTGAAAAACTGTTTTTT
size: NA
J: TRBJ1-4
D: NA
length: 15
V: TRBV5-4

CDR3: CASSTIRTEAFF
DNA: TGTGCCAGCAGCACAATACGCACTGAAGCTTTCTTT
size: NA
J: TRBJ1-1
D: NA
length: 12
V: TRBV11-2

CDR3: CASTPRPGSYEQYF
DNA: TGTGCCAGCACCCCGAGGCCCGGCTCCTACGAGCAGTACTTC
size: once
J: TRBJ2-7
D: NA
length: 14
V: TRBV5-6

CDR3: CASRGSGPAYEQYF
DNA: TGCGCCAGCAGAGGTAGCGGGCCGGCCTACGAGCAGTACTTC
size: NA
J: TRBJ2-7
D: TRBD2
length: 14
V: TRBV5-1

CDR3: CASSLYPRAGGTDTQYF
DNA: TGTGCCAGCAGCTTATATCCGAGGGCAGGGGGGACAGATACGCAGTATTTT
size: NA
J: TRBJ2-3
D: NA
length: 17
V: TRBV7-2

CDR3: CASSQQGANEKLFF
DNA: TGCGCCAGCAGCCAACAGGGAGCTAATGAAAAACTGTTTTTT
size: NA
J: TRBJ1-4
D: NA
length: 14
V: TRBV5-1

CDR3: CASSLDRRGVEQYF
DNA: TGTGCCAGCAGTTTGGACAGGCGGGGCGTCGAGCAGTACTTC
size: NA
J: TRBJ2-7
D: NA
length: 14
V: TRBV2

CDR3: CASSENNYSNQPQHF
DNA: TGTGCCAGCAGTGAAAACAACTATAGCAATCAGCCCCAGCATTTT
size: NA
J: TRBJ1-5
D: NA
length: 15
V: TRBV6-1

CDR3: CVSSLQGGSYNEQFF
DNA: TGTGTCAGCAGCTTACAGGGGGGAAGCTACAATGAGCAGTTCTTC
size: NA
J: TRBJ2-1
D: TRBD1
length: 15
V: TRBV14

CDR3: CASSPGLAWEQYF
DNA: TGTGCCAGCAGCCCCGGACTAGCGTGGGAGCAGTACTTC
size: NA
J: TRBJ2-7
D: TRBD2
length: 13
V: TRBV7-2